This T cell receptor (beta chain) was profiled in a study of blood T cell repertoires in COVID-19. Study context: Whether acute or convalescent, the COVID-19 samples came from the United States, Italy and Spain. T cells, B-cell-depleted T cells, or PBMCs supplied cDNA or gDNA.

Study processing details: Reference gene primer amplification in the assay estimated nucleated cell counts. The method was immunoSEQ multiplex PCR; TCRdb's version includes in-frame clones alone and lacks a portion of them. V, J and clone size derive from that table, while D and trimming were established from the DNA sequence. The sample includes approximately 90,000 clones, around 88% of them seen just once. This CDR3 spans 14 amino acids. V shed 4 bases and J 6 bases; nucleotides not matched to a gene: 5. Germline assignment: CDR1 SGHRS and CDR2 YFSETQ. The V call is TRBV5-1, the J call TRBJ2-2; 8 bases match TRBD1. The source material was peripheral blood. The sequence was collected from a man in his sixties with acute or convalescent COVID-19. The CDR3 sequence is CASSGQGMAGELFF. For the CDR3, the DNA is TGCGCCAGCAGCGGACAGGGAATGGCCGGGGAGCTGTTTTTT.